The 27 T cell receptor beta chains given below trace back to one sample, sequenced in a study of shared clonotypes between healthy human individuals. Generated by immunoSEQ multiplex PCR, the TCRdb table keeps only in-frame clones and is missing some. The sample shows 2 million to 2.5 million clones, 80% to 95% of them seen only once. The sample consisted of naive CD4+ T cells from PBMCs. Subset meaning: CD45RA+ positively selected. These receptors were collected from a man in his late teens or twenties in good health. Some clones in this sample may be carry-over from other donors' samples.

In this sample, this clone turned up once. The chain employs TRBV30 and TRBJ1-6; TRBD1 might be the D (6 bases). Germline CDR1 reads GTSNPN; CDR2 reads SVGIG (reference sequence). The V end was cut by 1 base, the J end by 3 bases, with 7 bases between. There are 14 residues in the CDR3. This CDR3 is CAWSADSYNSPLHF. The DNA of the CDR3 is TGTGCCTGGAGTGCGGACAGCTATAATTCACCCCTCCACTTT.

This rearrangement joins TRBV6-5 to TRBJ1-3; D gene ambiguous. The V gene's germline CDR1 is MNHEY and CDR2 SVGAGI. Trimming left V 5 bases short and J 4 bases short, with 9 bases between. The CDR3 covers 13 residues. The CDR3 DNA sequence: TGTGCCAGCAGTCAATTACTAGGAAACACCATATATTTT. Translation gives CASSQLLGNTIYF.

The chain combines TRBV5-4 with TRBJ2-7, with D possibly called TRBD1 or TRBD2 (5 bases each). The germline gives CDR1 SGHNT, CDR2 YYREEE (reference sequence). V was clipped by 4 bases and J by 2 bases, with 19 bases between them. The CDR3 contains 16 residues. CDR3 sequence: CASSTGTPEGTYEQYF. CDR3 bases: TGTGCCAGCAGCACCGGGACCCCAGAGGGAACCTACGAGCAGTACTTC. Combining the CDR3 with reference TRBV5-4 and TRBJ2-7 gives the whole variable domain ETGVTQSPTHLIKTRGQQVTLRCSSQSGHNTVSWYQQALGQGPQFIFQYYREEENGRGNFPPRFSGLQFPNYSSELNVNALELDDSALYLCASSTGTPEGTYEQYFGPGTRLTVT.

The V and J genes are TRBV7-6 and TRBJ1-4, with D unclear. Germline CDR1 and CDR2: SGHVS and FNYEAQ. V was cut by 10 bases and J by 5 bases, with 14 bases left in between. The CDR3 length is 13 residues. The CDR3 region is CATAVVSNEKLFF. Here the CDR3 DNA reads TGTGCCACGGCAGTAGTCTCCAATGAAAAACTGTTTTTT. Filled out from reference TRBV7-6 and TRBJ1-4, the complete variable domain reads GAGVSQSPRYKVTKRGQDVALRCDPISGHVSLYWYRQALGQGPEFLTYFNYEAQQDKSGLPNDRFSAERPEGSISTLTIQRTEQRDSAMYRCATAVVSNEKLFFGSGTQLSVL.

The chain is built from TRBV29-1 and TRBJ2-2, with 7 bases identical to TRBD2. Germline assignment: CDR1 SQVTM and CDR2 ANQGSEA. J lost 3 bases, V lost 7 bases, and 8 bases had no gene match. There are 14 residues in the CDR3. This chain's CDR3 is CSATARGDTGELFF. The CDR3 bases are TGCAGCGCAACTGCCCGGGGGGACACCGGGGAGCTGTTTTTT.

The V call is TRBV2, the J call TRBJ1-5; maybe TRBD1 (6 bases). Germline V gene data show CDR1 as SNHLY and CDR2 as FYNNEI. The CDR3 sequence is 15 residues long. V shed 4 bases and J shed 4 bases, with 14 bases lying between them. Written as DNA, the CDR3 is TGTGCCAGCAGTGCGCTCCGGACAGTAAATCAGCCCCAGCATTTT. This sequence encodes CASSALRTVNQPQHF. Variable domain in full (rest from reference TRBV2 and TRBJ1-5): EPEVTQTPSHQVTQMGQEVILRCVPISNHLYFYWYRQILGQKVEFLVSFYNNEISEKSEIFDDQFSVERPDGSNFTLKIRSTKLEDSAMYFCASSALRTVNQPQHFGDGTRLSIL.

The chain carries TRBV2 and TRBJ2-7, with TRBD1 matching 7 bases. The germline V gene has CDR1 SNHLY and CDR2 FYNNEI. The CDR3 has 13 residues. V lost 6 bases and J lost 3; bases outside the gene matches: 5. CDR3: CASSKGTDYEQYF. For the CDR3, the DNA is TGTGCCAGCAGCAAAGGGACAGACTACGAGCAGTACTTC.

The rearrangement joins TRBV27 to TRBJ1-5; 9 bases align to TRBD1. The V and J ends lost 5 bases and 6 bases, in that order; junction bases with no gene match: 14. This CDR3 is built from 17 residues. Germline CDR1 MNHEY, CDR2 SMNVEV (reference sequence). The CDR3 DNA reads as TGTGCCAGCAGTACAACCCGTGGGGGACAGGGTTTTCAGCCCCAGCATTTT. Amino acid sequence: CASSTTRGGQGFQPQHF.

V is TRBV6-4 and J is TRBJ2-1; 8 nucleotides match TRBD1. J gave up 10 bases and V 3 bases, and 5 bases lay outside the gene matches. Germline loops: CDR1 MRHNA, CDR2 SNTAGT. This CDR3 is 13 amino acids long. The CDR3: CASSEEQGEEQFF. CDR3 DNA sequence: TGTGCCAGCAGTGAAGAACAGGGGGAAGAGCAGTTCTTC.

This chain joins TRBV27 and TRBJ2-7, with 10 bases matching TRBD1. CDR3 size: 16 residues. V was pared by 0 bases and J by 3 bases, with 5 bases of the junction left unmatched. Germline values: CDR1 MNHEY, CDR2 SMNVEV (reference sequence). The CDR3 loop is CASSLSKDRGFYEQYF. CDR3 nucleotides: TGTGCCAGCAGTTTATCGAAGGACAGGGGGTTCTACGAGCAGTACTTC.

Notes on this clone: Different DNA sequences within this sample yield the same CDR3. The chain couples TRBV18 to TRBJ2-7; TRBD1 agrees at 11 bases. V lost 2 bases and J lost 3; bases outside the gene matches: 3. This CDR3 contains 15 residues. In germline, CDR1 is KGHSH, CDR2 LQKENI. The CDR3 sequence: CASSPGTGGLYEQYF. DNA of the CDR3: TGTGCCAGCTCACCAGGGACAGGGGGGCTCTACGAGCAGTACTTC.

This chain uses TRBV30 with TRBJ2-7; D is uncertain. V was pared by 3 bases and J by 3 bases, with 9 bases between. The CDR3 has 12 amino acids. CDR1 is GTSNPN and CDR2 is SVGIG in the germline V gene (reference sequence). The DNA of the CDR3 is TGTGCCTGGAGGGTTCTGGACTACGAGCAGTACTTC. Translated: CAWRVLDYEQYF.

The chain uses TRBV6-1 and TRBJ1-1; D remains ambiguous. Trimming cost V 0 bases and J 8 bases, with 16 bases left between them. Germline V CDR1 and CDR2: MNHNS, SASEGT. The CDR3 contains 15 residues. The DNA of the CDR3 is TGTGCCAGCAGTGAAGCTTTTGGGTCCGTTGCCGAAGCTTTCTTT. Its translation: CASSEAFGSVAEAFF.

The J gene is TRBJ2-3, the V gene TRBV18; no firm D call. The CDR3 is made up of 15 amino acids. From germline, CDR1 is KGHSH and CDR2 LQKENI. The V and J ends lost 3 bases and 0 bases respectively, with 10 bases between them. As DNA, the CDR3 is TGTGCCAGCTCACCGAAGGGTCGAAGCACAGATACGCAGTATTTT. Its translation: CASSPKGRSTDTQYF.

The CDR3 protein is CASSSTGGYNTDTQYF. CDR3 DNA sequence: TGCGCCAGCAGCTCGACAGGGGGCTACAACACAGATACGCAGTATTTT. The gene calls are TRBV5-1 and TRBJ2-3; 10 bases fit TRBD1. Germline CDR1 and CDR2: SGHRS and YFSETQ. The CDR3 has 16 residues. V gave up 3 bases and J gave up 2 bases; unmatched junction bases: 6.

The rearrangement joins TRBV5-6 to TRBJ2-1; D may be TRBD1 or TRBD2 (5 bases each). This CDR3 is 16 amino acids long. In germline, CDR1 is SGHDT, CDR2 YYEEEE. The V and J ends lost 7 bases and 6 bases respectively, with 23 bases between them. The CDR3 DNA follows: TGTGCCAGCTCACCGGGACCGGAACGGCCCCGCAATGAGCAGTTCTTC. It translates to CASSPGPERPRNEQFF.

The chain uses TRBV14 and TRBJ2-2; TRBD2 matches at 8 bases. The trim removed 2 bases at V and 5 bases at J, leaving 4 bases unmatched. The length of the CDR3 is 15 residues. Per germline, CDR1 SGHDN and CDR2 FVKESK. The CDR3: CASSQLAGWTGELFF. CDR3 coding DNA: TGTGCCAGCAGCCAATTAGCGGGATGGACCGGGGAGCTGTTTTTT.

This clone was found once. The V call is TRBV12-5, the J call TRBJ2-3; 8 nucleotides match TRBD2. The germline gives CDR1 LGHNT, CDR2 FRNRAP. This CDR3 contains 15 residues. The V segment lost 3 bases and the J segment 2 bases; nucleotides outside the gene matches: 4. The CDR3 nucleotides are TGTGCTAGTGGTTTTTTAGCGGGACTCACAGATACGCAGTATTTT. Its translation: CASGFLAGLTDTQYF.

This clone was recorded only once. The chain combines TRBV11-1 with TRBJ2-5; TRBD2 is a possible D gene (6 bases). The germline CDR1 and CDR2 sequences are SGHAT and FQDESV (reference sequence). CDR3 length: 14 residues. V dropped 3 bases and J dropped 5 bases, with 13 bases sitting between them. The CDR3: CASSLRELSETQYF. CDR3 DNA: TGTGCCAGCAGCTTGCGGGAACTTTCGGAGACCCAGTACTTC.

Regarding this clone: At the DNA level, this CDR3 is encoded by other sequences in the same sample as well. V gene TRBV5-1 combines with J gene TRBJ2-7; D unresolved. Trimming removed 1 base from V and 0 bases from J, with 8 bases in between. There are 14 residues in the CDR3. CDR1 is SGHRS, CDR2 YFSETQ, per germline. The CDR3 protein is CASSLRLSSYEQYF. The CDR3 DNA reads TGCGCCAGCAGCTTGCGGCTAAGCTCCTACGAGCAGTACTTC.

This chain connects TRBV6-1 to TRBJ2-7; 14 bases map to TRBD2. The V and J ends lost 6 bases and 3 bases, in that order; junction bases with no gene match: 22. CDR1 and CDR2 from the germline V gene are MNHNS and SASEGT. This CDR3 spans 21 amino acids. The CDR3 here is CASRERGTSGSSGVFGYEQYF. CDR3 coding DNA: TGTGCCAGCAGAGAACGGGGGACTAGCGGGAGCAGTGGAGTATTCGGCTACGAGCAGTACTTC.

The rearrangement joins TRBV7-9 to TRBJ2-5; either TRBD1 or TRBD2 may supply D (5 bases each). The CDR3 loop spans 15 amino acids. Looked up from germline, CDR1 is SEHNR and CDR2 is FQNEAQ (reference sequence). V lost 5 bases and J lost 1, with 14 bases in between. CDR3 sequence: CASSERVGVQETQYF. In nucleotides, the CDR3 is TGTGCCAGCAGCGAGAGGGTGGGGGTCCAAGAGACCCAGTACTTC.

The genes are TRBV28 and TRBJ2-2; 8 positions agree with TRBD2. V gave up 6 bases and J gave up 6 bases; unmatched junction bases: 12. The CDR3 is 16 amino acids. Germline-derived CDR1 and CDR2 are MDHEN and SYDVKM. The CDR3 nucleotides read TGTGCCAGCAGCTACCGAGCGGGGGCGAGACCCGGGGAGCTGTTTTTT. Amino acids: CASSYRAGARPGELFF.

The chain is built from TRBV18 and TRBJ2-5, with D tentatively TRBD2 (5 bases). Trimming pared 3 bases from V and 4 bases from J, leaving 15 bases between. Germline values: CDR1 KGHSH, CDR2 LQKENI. This CDR3 region has 15 residues. The CDR3 bases are TGTGCCAGCTCACCTACTTCGGGAACCTCAGAGACCCAGTACTTC. Its translation: CASSPTSGTSETQYF.

Only a few counts were recorded for this clone. The V gene is TRBV7-3, the J gene TRBJ1-2, with D uncertain. V lost 0 bases to trimming and J lost 2 bases, with 10 bases between them. Per germline, CDR1 SGHTA and CDR2 FQGTGA. CDR3 size: 15 residues. The chain's CDR3 is CASSLTPPANYGYTF. CDR3 in DNA: TGTGCCAGCAGCTTAACCCCGCCGGCCAACTATGGCTACACCTTC.

The J gene is TRBJ2-3, the V gene TRBV2; 9 nucleotides agree with TRBD2. The CDR3 runs 15 residues. The V and J ends lost 4 bases and 4 bases, in that order; junction bases with no gene match: 6. Germline V CDR1 and CDR2: SNHLY, FYNNEI. Written as DNA, the CDR3 is TGTGCCAGCAGTGTGGCGGGAGGGCCCGCAGATACGCAGTATTTT. It codes for CASSVAGGPADTQYF. The full variable domain, rest sourced from reference TRBV2 and TRBJ2-3, is EPEVTQTPSHQVTQMGQEVILRCVPISNHLYFYWYRQILGQKVEFLVSFYNNEISEKSEIFDDQFSVERPDGSNFTLKIRSTKLEDSAMYFCASSVAGGPADTQYFGPGTRLTVL.

This clone was seen only a few times. The V and J genes are TRBV2 and TRBJ1-1; 9 bases match TRBD1. With 7 bases clipped from V and 2 bases from J, the junction kept 5 bases outside the gene matches. CDR1 and CDR2 from the germline V gene are SNHLY and FYNNEI. There are 14 residues in the CDR3. The CDR3 loop is CASTLQGANTEAFF. CDR3 nucleotides: TGTGCCAGCACGTTACAGGGGGCCAACACTGAAGCTTTCTTT.